The 4 T cell receptor beta chains below come from one sample, sequenced in a study of radiotherapy plus CTLA-4 blockade in lung cancer. Produced via immunoSEQ multiplex PCR; TCRdb's table is partial and in-frame only. The data hold 70,000 to 95,000 clones, with approximately 86% observed a single time. The specimen comprised peripheral blood, sampled from a patient treated with radiotherapy plus ipilimumab. The origin of the receptors is a human donor with non-small cell lung cancer that progressed on radiotherapy plus ipilimumab.

This clone was counted a single time. The J gene is TRBJ2-1, the V gene TRBV7-9, with a weak D call TRBD2 (5 bases). The CDR3 length is 10 residues. The germline V gene has CDR1 SEHNR and CDR2 FQNEAQ (reference sequence). The V end was cut by 6 bases, the J end by 10 bases, with 7 bases between. This CDR3 is CASRRGEQFF. The CDR3 DNA is TGTGCCAGCAGACGAGGGGAGCAGTTCTTC.

CDR3 bases: TGTGCCAGCAACTCACGAGGAGGGACTAATGAAAAACTGTTTTTT. Translating it yields CASNSRGGTNEKLFF. This chain joins TRBV2 and TRBJ1-4, with D hard to call. In germline, CDR1 is SNHLY, CDR2 FYNNEI. The V and J ends lost 7 bases and 2 bases respectively, with 14 bases between them. This CDR3 comprises 15 residues.

This chain joins TRBV20-1 and TRBJ2-1, with D unresolved. Trimming removed 5 bases from V and 5 bases from J, with 4 bases in between. Germline values: CDR1 DFQATT, CDR2 SNEGSKA (reference sequence). This CDR3 contains 10 residues. Here the CDR3 DNA reads TGCAGTGCTGCCCACAATGAGCAGTTCTTC. Residues: CSAAHNEQFF.

The table lists this clone with a count of one. The V and J genes are TRBV27 and TRBJ1-5, with D possibly matching TRBD1 (6 bases). Trimming cost V 2 bases and J 0 bases, with 20 bases left between them. The CDR3 covers 19 residues. Germline CDR1 is MNHEY and CDR2 is SMNVEV (reference sequence). The CDR3 coding sequence is TGTGCCAGCAGTTTAAGGGTAGGGGGGGGCAAATATAGCAATCAGCCCCAGCATTTT. Protein product: CASSLRVGGGKYSNQPQHF.